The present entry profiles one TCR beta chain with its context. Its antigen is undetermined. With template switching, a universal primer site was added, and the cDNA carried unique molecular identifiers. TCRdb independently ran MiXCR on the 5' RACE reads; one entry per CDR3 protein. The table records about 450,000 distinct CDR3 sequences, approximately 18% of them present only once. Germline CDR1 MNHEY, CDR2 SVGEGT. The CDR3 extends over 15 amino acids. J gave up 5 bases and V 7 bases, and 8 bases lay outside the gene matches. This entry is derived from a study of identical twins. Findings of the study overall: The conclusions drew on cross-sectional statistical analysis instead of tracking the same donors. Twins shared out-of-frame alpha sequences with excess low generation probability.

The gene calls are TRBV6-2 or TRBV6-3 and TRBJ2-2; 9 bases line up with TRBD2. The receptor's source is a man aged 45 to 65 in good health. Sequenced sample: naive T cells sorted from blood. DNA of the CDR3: TGTGCCAGCAAAGAAGCGGGAGGTCATACCGGGGAGCTGTTTTTT. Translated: CASKEAGGHTGELFF.